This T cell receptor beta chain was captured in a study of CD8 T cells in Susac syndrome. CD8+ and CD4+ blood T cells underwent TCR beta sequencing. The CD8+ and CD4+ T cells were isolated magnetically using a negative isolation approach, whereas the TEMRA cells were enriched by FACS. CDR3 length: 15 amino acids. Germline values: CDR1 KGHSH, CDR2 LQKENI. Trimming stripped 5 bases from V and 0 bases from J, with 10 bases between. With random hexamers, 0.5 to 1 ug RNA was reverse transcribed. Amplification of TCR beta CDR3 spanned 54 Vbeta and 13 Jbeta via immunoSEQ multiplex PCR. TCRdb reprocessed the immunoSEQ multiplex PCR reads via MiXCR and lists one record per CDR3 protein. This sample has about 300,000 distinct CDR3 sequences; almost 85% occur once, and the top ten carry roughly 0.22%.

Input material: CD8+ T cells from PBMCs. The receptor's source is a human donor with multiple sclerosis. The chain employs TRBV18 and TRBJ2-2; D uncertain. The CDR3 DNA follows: TGTGCCAGCTCAACTACAGCTGCGAACACCGGGGAGCTGTTTTTT. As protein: CASSTTAANTGELFF.